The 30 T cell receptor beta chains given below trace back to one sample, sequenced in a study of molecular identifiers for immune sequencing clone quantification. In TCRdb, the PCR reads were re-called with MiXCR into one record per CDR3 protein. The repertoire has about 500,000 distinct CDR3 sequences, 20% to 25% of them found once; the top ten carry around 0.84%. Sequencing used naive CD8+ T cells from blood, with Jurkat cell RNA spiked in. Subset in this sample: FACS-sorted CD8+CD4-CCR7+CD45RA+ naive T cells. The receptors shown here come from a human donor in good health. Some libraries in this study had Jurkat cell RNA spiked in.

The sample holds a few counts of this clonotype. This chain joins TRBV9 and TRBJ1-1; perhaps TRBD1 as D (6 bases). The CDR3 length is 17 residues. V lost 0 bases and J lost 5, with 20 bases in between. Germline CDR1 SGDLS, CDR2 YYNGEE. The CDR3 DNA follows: TGTGCCAGCAGCGTAGCTCAGGGGCCTATTTCCCTGACTGAAGCTTTCTTT. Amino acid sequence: CASSVAQGPISLTEAFF.

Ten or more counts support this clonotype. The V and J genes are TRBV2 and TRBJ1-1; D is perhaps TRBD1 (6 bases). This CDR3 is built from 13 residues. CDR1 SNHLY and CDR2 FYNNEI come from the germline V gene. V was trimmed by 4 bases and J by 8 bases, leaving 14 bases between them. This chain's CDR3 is CASSVKGGREAFF. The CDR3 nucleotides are TGTGCCAGCAGTGTGAAAGGGGGGAGAGAAGCTTTCTTT.

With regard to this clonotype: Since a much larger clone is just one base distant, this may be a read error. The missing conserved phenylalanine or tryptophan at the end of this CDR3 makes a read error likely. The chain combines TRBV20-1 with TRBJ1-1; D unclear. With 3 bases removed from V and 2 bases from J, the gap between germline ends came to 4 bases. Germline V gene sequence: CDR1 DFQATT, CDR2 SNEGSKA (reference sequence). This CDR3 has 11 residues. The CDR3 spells CSARGNTEAFS. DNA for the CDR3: TGCAGTGCTAGGGGAAACACTGAAGCTTTCTCT.

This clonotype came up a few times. The CDR3 here is CASRDRETTGELFF. The CDR3 region has the DNA TGTGCCAGCAGGGACAGGGAGACCACCGGGGAGCTGTTTTTT. The rearrangement uses TRBV28 and TRBJ2-2, with TRBD1 matching over 8 bases. V was clipped by 6 bases and J by 4 bases; unmatched bases: 4. Germline-derived CDR1 and CDR2 are MDHEN and SYDVKM. This CDR3 region has 14 residues.

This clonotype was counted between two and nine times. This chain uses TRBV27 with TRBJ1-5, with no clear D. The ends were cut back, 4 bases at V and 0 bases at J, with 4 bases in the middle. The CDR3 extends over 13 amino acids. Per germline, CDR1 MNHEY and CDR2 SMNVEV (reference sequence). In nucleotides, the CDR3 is TGTGCCAGCAGTTCCCGTAGCAATCAGCCCCAGCATTTT. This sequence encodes CASSSRSNQPQHF.

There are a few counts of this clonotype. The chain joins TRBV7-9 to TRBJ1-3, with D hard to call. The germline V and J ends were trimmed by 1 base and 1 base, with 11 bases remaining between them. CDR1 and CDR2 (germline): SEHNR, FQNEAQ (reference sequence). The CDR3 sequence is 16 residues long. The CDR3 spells CASSLVSPDSGNTIYF. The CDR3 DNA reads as TGTGCCAGCAGCTTAGTGTCTCCGGATTCTGGAAACACCATATATTTT.

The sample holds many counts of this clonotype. CDR3 sequence reads: CASSPRQGALNEQYF. CDR3 coding DNA: TGCGCCAGCAGCCCCCGACAGGGGGCGTTAAACGAGCAGTACTTC. The V gene is TRBV5-1, the J gene TRBJ2-7, with 10 bases aligning to TRBD1. V lost 4 bases, J lost 5 bases, and 9 bases stayed unmatched. Germline CDR1 reads SGHRS; CDR2 reads YFSETQ. The CDR3 contains 15 residues. Combining the CDR3 with reference TRBV5-1 and TRBJ2-7 gives the whole variable domain KAGVTQTPRYLIKTRGQQVTLSCSPISGHRSVSWYQQTPGQGLQFLFEYFSETQRNKGNFPGRFSGRQFSNSRSEMNVSTLELGDSALYLCASSPRQGALNEQYFGPGTRLTVT.

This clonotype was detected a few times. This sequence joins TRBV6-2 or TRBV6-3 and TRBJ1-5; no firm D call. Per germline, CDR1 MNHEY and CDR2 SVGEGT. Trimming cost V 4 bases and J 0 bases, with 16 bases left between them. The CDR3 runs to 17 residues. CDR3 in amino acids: CASSSDLYSYSNQPQHF. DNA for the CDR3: TGTGCCAGCAGTTCGGACCTTTACTCCTATAGCAATCAGCCCCAGCATTTT.

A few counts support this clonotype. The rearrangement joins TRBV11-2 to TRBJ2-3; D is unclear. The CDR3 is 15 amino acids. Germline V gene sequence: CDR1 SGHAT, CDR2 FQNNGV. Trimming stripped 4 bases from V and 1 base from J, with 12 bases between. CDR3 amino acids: CASSSYSWGTDTQYF. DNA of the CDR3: TGTGCCAGCAGCTCCTACAGCTGGGGCACAGATACGCAGTATTTT.

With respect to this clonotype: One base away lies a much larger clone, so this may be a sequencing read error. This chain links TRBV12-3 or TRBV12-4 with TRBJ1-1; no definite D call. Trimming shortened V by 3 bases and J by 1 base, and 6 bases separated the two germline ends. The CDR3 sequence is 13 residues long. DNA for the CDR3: TGTGCCAGCAGTTTCGGGAAGAACACTGAAGCTTTCTTT. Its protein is CASSFGKNTEAFF.

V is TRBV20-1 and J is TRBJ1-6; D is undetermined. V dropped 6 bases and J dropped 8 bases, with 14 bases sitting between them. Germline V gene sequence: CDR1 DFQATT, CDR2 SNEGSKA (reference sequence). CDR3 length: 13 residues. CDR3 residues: CSAKSDTHSPLHF. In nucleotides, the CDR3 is TGCAGTGCCAAGTCAGATACCCATTCACCCCTCCACTTT.

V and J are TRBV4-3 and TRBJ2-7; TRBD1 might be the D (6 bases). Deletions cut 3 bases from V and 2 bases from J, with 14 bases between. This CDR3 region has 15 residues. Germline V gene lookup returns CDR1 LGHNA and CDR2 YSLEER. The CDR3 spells CASSQTATGPYEQYF. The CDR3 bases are TGCGCCAGCAGCCAGACCGCGACAGGACCCTACGAGCAGTACTTC.

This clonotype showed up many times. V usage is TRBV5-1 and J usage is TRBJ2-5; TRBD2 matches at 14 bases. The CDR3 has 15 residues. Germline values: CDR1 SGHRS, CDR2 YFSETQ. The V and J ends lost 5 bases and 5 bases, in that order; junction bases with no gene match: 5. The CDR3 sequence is CASRPWTSGRETQYF. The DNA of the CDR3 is TGCGCCAGCAGGCCATGGACTAGCGGGAGGGAGACCCAGTACTTC.

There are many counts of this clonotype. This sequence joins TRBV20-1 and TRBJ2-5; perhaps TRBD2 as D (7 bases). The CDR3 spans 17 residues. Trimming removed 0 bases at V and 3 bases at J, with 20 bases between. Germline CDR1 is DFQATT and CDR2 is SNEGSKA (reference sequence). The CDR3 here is CSARDMGRGGAEETQYF. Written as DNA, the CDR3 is TGCAGTGCTAGAGATATGGGTAGAGGGGGGGCCGAAGAGACCCAGTACTTC.

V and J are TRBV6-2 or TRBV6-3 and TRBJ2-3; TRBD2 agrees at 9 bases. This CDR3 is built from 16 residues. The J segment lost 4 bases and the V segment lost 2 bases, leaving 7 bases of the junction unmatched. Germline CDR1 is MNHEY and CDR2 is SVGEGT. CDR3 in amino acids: CASSYRSGGKSDTQYF. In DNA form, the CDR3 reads TGTGCCAGCAGTTACAGGAGCGGGGGGAAGTCAGATACGCAGTATTTT.

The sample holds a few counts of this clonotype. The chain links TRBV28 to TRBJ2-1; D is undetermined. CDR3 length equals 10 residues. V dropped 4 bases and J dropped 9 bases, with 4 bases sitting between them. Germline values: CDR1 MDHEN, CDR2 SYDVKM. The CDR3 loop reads CASSSAEQFF. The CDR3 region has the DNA TGTGCCAGCAGTTCTGCTGAGCAGTTCTTC. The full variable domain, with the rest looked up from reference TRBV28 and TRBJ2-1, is DVKVTQSSRYLVKRTGEKVFLECVQDMDHENMFWYRQDPGLGLRLIYFSYDVKMKEKGDIPEGYSVSREKKERFSLILESASTNQTSMYLCASSSAEQFFGPGTRLTVL.

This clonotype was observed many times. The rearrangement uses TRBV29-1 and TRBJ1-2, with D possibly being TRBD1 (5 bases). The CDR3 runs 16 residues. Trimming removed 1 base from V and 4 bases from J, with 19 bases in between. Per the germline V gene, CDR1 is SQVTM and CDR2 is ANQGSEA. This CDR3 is CSVEATTWGDAYGYTF. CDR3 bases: TGCAGCGTTGAAGCCACCACTTGGGGGGACGCCTATGGCTACACCTTC.

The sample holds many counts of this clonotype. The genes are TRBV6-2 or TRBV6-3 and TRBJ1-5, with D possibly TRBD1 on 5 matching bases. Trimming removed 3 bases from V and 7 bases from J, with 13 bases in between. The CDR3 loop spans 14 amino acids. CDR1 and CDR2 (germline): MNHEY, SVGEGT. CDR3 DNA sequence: TGTGCCAGCAGTTATTGGGGGGGGAACCAGCCCCAGCATTTT. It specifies CASSYWGGNQPQHF.

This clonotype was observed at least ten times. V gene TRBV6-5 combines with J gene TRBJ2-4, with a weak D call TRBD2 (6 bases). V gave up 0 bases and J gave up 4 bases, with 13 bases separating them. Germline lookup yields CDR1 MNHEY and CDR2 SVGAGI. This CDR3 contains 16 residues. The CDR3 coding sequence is TGTGCCAGCAGTTACTCGAGTGGAGGGTCAAAAAACATTCAGTACTTC. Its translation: CASSYSSGGSKNIQYF.

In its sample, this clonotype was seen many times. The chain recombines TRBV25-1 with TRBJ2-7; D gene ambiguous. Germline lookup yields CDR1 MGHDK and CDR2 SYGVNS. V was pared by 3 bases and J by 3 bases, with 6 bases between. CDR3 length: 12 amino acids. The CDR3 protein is CASSEFSYEQYF. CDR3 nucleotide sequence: TGTGCCAGCAGTGAGTTCAGCTACGAGCAGTACTTC.

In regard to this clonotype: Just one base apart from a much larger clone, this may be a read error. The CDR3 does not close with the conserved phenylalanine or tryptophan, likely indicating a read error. This CDR3 reads CASSFRTPNTEAFY. The CDR3 nucleotides are TGTGCCAGCAGTTTTAGGACACCGAACACTGAAGCTTTCTAT. This chain links TRBV28 with TRBJ1-1; D perhaps matches TRBD1 (5 bases). The CDR3 spans 14 residues. V shed 3 bases and J shed 1 base, with 9 bases lying between them. CDR1 and CDR2 from the germline V gene are MDHEN and SYDVKM.

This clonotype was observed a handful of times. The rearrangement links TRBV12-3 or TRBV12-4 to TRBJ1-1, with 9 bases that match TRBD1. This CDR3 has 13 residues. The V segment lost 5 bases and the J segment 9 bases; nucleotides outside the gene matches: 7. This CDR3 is CASSPDTGGKAFF. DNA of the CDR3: TGTGCCAGCAGTCCAGATACAGGGGGCAAAGCTTTCTTT.

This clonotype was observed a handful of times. The CDR3 nucleotides read TGCGCCAGCAGCCACCATAGCGGGGGGCTCTACTACGAGCAGTACTTC. It codes for CASSHHSGGLYYEQYF. The gene calls are TRBV4-3 and TRBJ2-7; 10 positions agree with TRBD2. The V gene end was trimmed by 3 bases and the J gene end by 3 bases; junction bases not matched to a gene: 8. The CDR3 has 16 amino acids. Per germline, CDR1 LGHNA and CDR2 YSLEER.

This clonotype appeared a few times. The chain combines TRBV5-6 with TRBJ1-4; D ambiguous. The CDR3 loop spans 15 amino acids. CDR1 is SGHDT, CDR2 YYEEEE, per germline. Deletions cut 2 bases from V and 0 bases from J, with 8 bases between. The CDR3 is CASSFLLATNEKLFF. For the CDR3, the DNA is TGTGCCAGCAGCTTCCTACTAGCAACTAATGAAAAACTGTTTTTT.

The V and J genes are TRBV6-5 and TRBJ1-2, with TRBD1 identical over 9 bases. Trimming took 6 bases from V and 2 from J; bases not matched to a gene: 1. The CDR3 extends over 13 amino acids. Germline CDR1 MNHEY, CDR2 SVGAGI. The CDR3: CASRDRGNYGYTF. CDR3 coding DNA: TGTGCCAGCAGAGACAGGGGGAACTATGGCTACACCTTC.

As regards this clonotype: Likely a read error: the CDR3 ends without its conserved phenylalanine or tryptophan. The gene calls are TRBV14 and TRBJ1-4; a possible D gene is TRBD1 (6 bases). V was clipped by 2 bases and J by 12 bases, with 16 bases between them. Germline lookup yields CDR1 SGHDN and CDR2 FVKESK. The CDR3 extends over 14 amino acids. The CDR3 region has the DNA TGTGCCAGCAGCCAACGTGTTGACAGGTCGGAACTGTTTCTT. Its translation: CASSQRVDRSELFL.

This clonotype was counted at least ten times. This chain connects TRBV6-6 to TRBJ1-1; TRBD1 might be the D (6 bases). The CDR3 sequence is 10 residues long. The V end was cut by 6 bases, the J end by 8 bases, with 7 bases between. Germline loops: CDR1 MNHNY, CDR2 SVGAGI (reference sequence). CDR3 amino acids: CASRGTEAFF. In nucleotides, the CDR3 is TGTGCCAGCAGAGGGACAGAAGCTTTCTTT.

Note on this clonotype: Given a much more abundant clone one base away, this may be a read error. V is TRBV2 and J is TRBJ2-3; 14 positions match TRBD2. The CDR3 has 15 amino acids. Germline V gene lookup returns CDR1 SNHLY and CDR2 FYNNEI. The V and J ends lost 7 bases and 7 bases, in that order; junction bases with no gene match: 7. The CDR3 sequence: CASKGTSGRTNTQYF. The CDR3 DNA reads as TGTGCCAGCAAGGGGACTAGCGGGAGAACCAATACGCAGTATTTT.

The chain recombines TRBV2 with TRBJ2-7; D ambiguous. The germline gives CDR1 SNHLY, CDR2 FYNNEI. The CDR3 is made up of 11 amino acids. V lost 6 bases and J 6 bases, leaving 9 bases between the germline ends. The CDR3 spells CASRVGLEQYF. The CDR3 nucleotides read TGTGCCAGCAGGGTTGGGCTCGAGCAGTACTTC.

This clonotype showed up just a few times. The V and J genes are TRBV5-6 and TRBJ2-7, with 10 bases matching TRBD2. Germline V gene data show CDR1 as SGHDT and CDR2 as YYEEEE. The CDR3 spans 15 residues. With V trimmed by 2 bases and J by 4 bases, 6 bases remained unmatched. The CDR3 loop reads CASSFGAGGPYEQYF. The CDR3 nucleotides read TGTGCCAGCAGCTTTGGAGCGGGGGGGCCTTACGAGCAGTACTTC.